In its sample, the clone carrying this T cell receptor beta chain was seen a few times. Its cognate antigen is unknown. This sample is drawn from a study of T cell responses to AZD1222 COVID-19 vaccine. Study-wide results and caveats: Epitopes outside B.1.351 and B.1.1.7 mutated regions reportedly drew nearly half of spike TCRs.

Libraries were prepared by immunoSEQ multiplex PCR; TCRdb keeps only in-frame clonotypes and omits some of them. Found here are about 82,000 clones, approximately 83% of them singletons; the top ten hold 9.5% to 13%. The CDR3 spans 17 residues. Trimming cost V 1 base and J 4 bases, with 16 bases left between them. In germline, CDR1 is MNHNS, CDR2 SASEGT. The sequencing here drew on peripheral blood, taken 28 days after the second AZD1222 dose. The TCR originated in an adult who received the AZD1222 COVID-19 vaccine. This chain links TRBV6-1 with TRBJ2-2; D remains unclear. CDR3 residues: CASSEDSRLRITGELFF. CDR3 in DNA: TGTGCCAGCAGTGAAGATTCCAGACTTCGGATCACCGGGGAGCTGTTTTTT.